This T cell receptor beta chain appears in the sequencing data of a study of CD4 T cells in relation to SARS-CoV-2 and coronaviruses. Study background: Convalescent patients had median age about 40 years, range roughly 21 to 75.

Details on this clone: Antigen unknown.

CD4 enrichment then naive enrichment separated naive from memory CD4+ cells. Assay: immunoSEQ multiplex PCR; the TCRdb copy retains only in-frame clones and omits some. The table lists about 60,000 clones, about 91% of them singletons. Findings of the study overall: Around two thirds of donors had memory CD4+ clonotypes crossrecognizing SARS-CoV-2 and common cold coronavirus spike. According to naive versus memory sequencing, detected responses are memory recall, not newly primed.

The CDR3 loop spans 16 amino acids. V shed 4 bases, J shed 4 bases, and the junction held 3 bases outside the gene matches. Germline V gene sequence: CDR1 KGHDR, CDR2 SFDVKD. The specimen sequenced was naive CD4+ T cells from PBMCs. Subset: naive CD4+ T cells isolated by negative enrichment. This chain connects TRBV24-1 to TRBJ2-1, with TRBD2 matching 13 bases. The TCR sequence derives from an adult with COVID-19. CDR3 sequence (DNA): TGTGCCACCAGTGAGTCGGGACTAGCGGGATACAATGAGCAGTTCTTC. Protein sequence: CATSESGLAGYNEQFF.